These T cell receptor beta chains were read from a single sample in a study of blood T cell repertoires in COVID-19. Assay used: immunoSEQ multiplex PCR; TCRdb lists only in-frame clones, some missing. Of about 170,000 clones in the sample, roughly 84% were seen once. Material for sequencing was peripheral blood. All receptors come from a human donor with acute or convalescent COVID-19. The donor label of this sample is uncertain. Both conserved end residues are part of each CDR3. The order of the fields is V gene, J gene, D gene, clone size, CDR3 protein, CDR3 DNA. D genes are given only for firm matches. A row's size may be missing; if present it is once, few, many or a size class.

TRBV27,TRBJ2-7,-,-,CASSSGTAVTSEQYF,TGTGCCAGCAGTTCCGGGACTGCTGTTACGAGCGAGCAGTACTTC
TRBV5-1,TRBJ1-1,-,-,CASSPGTFAGTEAFF,TGCGCCAGCAGCCCCGGGACTTTCGCGGGCACTGAAGCTTTCTTT
TRBV13,TRBJ2-3,-,-,CASSPSTDTQYF,TGTGCCAGCAGCCCAAGCACAGATACGCAGTATTTT
TRBV10-2,TRBJ1-3,-,-,CASSSGQSPIYF,TGCGCCAGCAGTTCCGGACAGTCCCCCATATATTTT
TRBV29-1,TRBJ1-1,TRBD1,once,CSVVGDRGEGGTEAFF,TGCAGCGTTGTCGGTGACAGGGGTGAAGGGGGCACTGAAGCTTTCTTT
TRBV20-1,TRBJ2-1,-,-,CSASKRLSYNEQFF,TGCAGTGCTAGTAAGCGCCTCTCCTACAATGAGCAGTTCTTC
TRBV2,TRBJ1-2,-,-,CASLRALSQGYTF,TGTGCCAGCCTGAGGGCACTATCTCAGGGCTACACCTTC
TRBV4-2,TRBJ1-2,TRBD1,-,CASSQEGGREAPGANYGYTF,TGTGCCAGCAGCCAAGAAGGGGGCCGGGAAGCCCCTGGGGCTAACTATGGCTACACCTTC
TRBV30,TRBJ1-1,-,-,CAWMRDLGETNTEAFF,TGTGCCTGGATGAGGGACTTAGGGGAGACGAACACTGAAGCTTTCTTT
TRBV7-3,TRBJ2-1,-,once,CASSLNTGGNEQFF,TGTGCCAGCAGCTTAAATACCGGGGGTAATGAGCAGTTCTTC
TRBV28,TRBJ1-1,TRBD1,once,CASRFSGTGRTEAFF,TGTGCCAGCCGCTTCTCCGGGACAGGGAGAACTGAAGCTTTCTTT